A selection of T cell receptor beta chains follows, all from one sample in a study of cytomegalovirus exposure and HLA in healthy donors. The table came from immunoSEQ multiplex PCR; TCRdb's copy has only in-frame clones and leaves some out. The sample includes 130,000 to 150,000 clones, around 80% of them seen just once. The sequencing input was PBMCs. Every receptor here comes from a male donor in good health and CMV-seronegative. CDR3s include the opening cysteine and the closing phenylalanine or tryptophan. Each record gives: clone size, CDR3 length, J gene, V gene, D gene, CDR3 protein, CDR3 DNA. D genes are given only for firm matches. The size of a clone is reported for some rows only, either as once, few or many, or as a class for expanded clones.

- | 16 | TRBJ2-1 | TRBV7-2 | TRBD2 | CASSSLGLAGYNEQFF | TGTGCCAGCAGCTCCCTTGGGCTAGCGGGTTACAATGAGCAGTTCTTC
- | 14 | TRBJ2-5 | TRBV7-8 | - | CATLRGRSQETQYF | TGTGCCACCCTCCGGGGAAGAAGCCAAGAGACCCAGTACTTC
- | 15 | TRBJ2-3 | TRBV7-9 | TRBD1 | CASSPGDRGQDTQYF | TGTGCCAGCAGCCCCGGCGACAGGGGGCAGGATACGCAGTATTTT
- | 14 | TRBJ2-1 | TRBV7-9 | TRBD2 | CASSPGTSAVVQFF | TGTGCCAGCAGCCCAGGGACTAGCGCGGTAGTGCAGTTCTTC
- | 15 | TRBJ1-6 | TRBV5-4 | - | CASSLPGSHNSPLHF | TGTGCCAGCAGCTTACCCGGGTCGCATAATTCACCCCTCCACTTT
- | 15 | TRBJ2-1 | TRBV13 | TRBD1 | CASRFRDSLFDEQFF | TGTGCCAGCAGGTTCCGGGACAGTCTATTCGATGAGCAGTTCTTC
few | 16 | TRBJ2-7 | TRBV5-4 | TRBD1 | CASSQGTGGTLREQYF | TGTGCCAGCAGCCAAGGGACAGGGGGCACCCTACGAGAGCAGTACTTC
- | 15 | TRBJ1-2 | TRBV4-3 | - | CASSQARAEYYGYTF | TGCGCCAGCAGCCAAGCGAGGGCGGAATACTATGGCTACACCTTC
- | 14 | TRBJ2-7 | TRBV11-2 | - | CASSPRQALYEQYF | TGTGCCAGCAGCCCCAGACAGGCCCTCTACGAGCAGTACTTC
- | 16 | TRBJ1-2 | TRBV2 | - | CASSEVLQGPGYGYTF | TGTGCCAGCAGTGAAGTGCTACAGGGCCCTGGCTATGGCTACACCTTC
- | 14 | TRBJ1-1 | TRBV19 | - | CASSIGRLRTEAFF | TGTGCCAGTAGTATAGGGAGGTTACGCACTGAAGCTTTCTTT
- | 13 | TRBJ2-5 | TRBV18 | - | CASSRGVQETQYF | TGTGCCAGCTCACGCGGGGTCCAAGAGACCCAGTACTTC
- | 15 | TRBJ2-2 | TRBV2 | TRBD1 | CASGGGQGNTGELFF | TGTGCCAGCGGCGGTGGACAGGGGAACACCGGGGAGCTGTTTTTT
- | 14 | TRBJ2-7 | TRBV7-8 | - | CASSATATGLEQYF | TGTGCCAGCAGCGCAACTGCAACAGGGCTCGAGCAGTACTTC
- | 14 | TRBJ2-6 | TRBV30 | - | CAWSSGSGANVLTF | TGTGCCTGGAGCAGCGGCTCTGGGGCCAACGTCCTGACTTTC